This is a list of T cell receptor beta chains from one sample in a study of cytomegalovirus exposure and HLA in healthy donors. Generated by immunoSEQ multiplex PCR, the TCRdb table keeps only in-frame clones and is missing some. The sample shows about 180,000 clones, around 82% of them seen only once. Sequencing input: PBMCs. Every receptor here comes from a man aged 55 to 70 in good health and CMV-seronegative. Both conserved end residues are part of each CDR3. Each record gives: V gene, D gene, clone size, J gene, CDR3 DNA, CDR3 protein. A D gene is named only where the DNA matches it firmly. A row's size may be missing; if present it is once, few, many or a size class.

TRBV11-2,-,-,TRBJ1-1,TGTGCCAGCAGCTTCGCGGCAGGGTGGGCCACTGAAGCTTTCTTT,CASSFAAGWATEAFF
TRBV5-4,TRBD1,-,TRBJ1-2,TGTGCCAGCAGCACGGAAGGGACAGGGGTCCGGGAAGGCTACACCTTC,CASSTEGTGVREGYTF
TRBV11-2,TRBD1,-,TRBJ2-2,TGTGCCAGCAGCTTAGTCGGGACAGGGCTATCCGGGGAGCTGTTTTTT,CASSLVGTGLSGELFF
TRBV4-2,-,few,TRBJ1-1,TGTGCCAGCAGCCTTGAGCTTAGGGGGTTCACTGAAGCTTTCTTT,CASSLELRGFTEAFF
TRBV6-6,TRBD1,few,TRBJ1-2,TGTGCCAGCAAGAAAACGGGACAGGGGGGAGGTGGCTACACCTTC,CASKKTGQGGGGYTF
TRBV29-1,-,-,TRBJ2-7,TGCAGCGTTGACCAGGGCCCCTACGAGCAGTACTTC,CSVDQGPYEQYF
TRBV4-3,-,-,TRBJ2-2,TGCGCCAGCAGCCAGGGGAGACCGAACACCGGGGAGCTGTTTTTT,CASSQGRPNTGELFF
TRBV2,-,-,TRBJ1-1,TGTGCCAGCAGTGAGGGGGGAGCAGGAATAGCTTTCTTT,CASSEGGAGIAFF
TRBV25-1,-,-,TRBJ1-1,TGTGCCAGCAGTGGGGTTGGACAGATAGCTGAAGCTTTCTTT,CASSGVGQIAEAFF
TRBV5-8,TRBD2,-,TRBJ2-2,TGTGCCAGCAGCTTGGCGCGTCTAGCGGGAGCCAACACCGGGGAGCTGTTTTTT,CASSLARLAGANTGELFF
TRBV4-3,-,-,TRBJ2-2,TGCGCCAGCAGCCGAAGGGGGACACTGAACACCGGGGAGCTGTTTTTT,CASSRRGTLNTGELFF
TRBV5-1,TRBD2,-,TRBJ2-1,TGCGCCAGCACCCCGGGACTAGCGGGAGGGTACAATGAGCAGTTCTTC,CASTPGLAGGYNEQFF
TRBV6-6,-,-,TRBJ1-2,TGTGCCAGCAGTTACTCCGGGGGGGATGGCTACACCTTC,CASSYSGGDGYTF
TRBV15,-,-,TRBJ2-7,TGTGCCACCAGCAGAGAGGCGGGGAGTTCCTACGAGCAGTACTTC,CATSREAGSSYEQYF
TRBV7-2,-,few,TRBJ2-2,TGTGCCAGCAGCCGCTCAGGCACCGGGGAGCTGTTTTTT,CASSRSGTGELFF
TRBV5-1,-,once,TRBJ2-7,TGCGCCAGCAGTTACAGGGACTCCTACGAGCAGTACTTC,CASSYRDSYEQYF
TRBV6-5,TRBD2,-,TRBJ2-7,TGTGCCAGCAGTTACGCGGGAGGGCCTTCTATTAGGGAGCAGTACTTC,CASSYAGGPSIREQYF
TRBV7-2,TRBD1,once,TRBJ1-5,TGTGCCAGCAGCCGAAGGGGGCTGGGTCAGCCCCAGCATTTT,CASSRRGLGQPQHF
TRBV6-1,TRBD1,-,TRBJ2-7,TGTGCCAGCAGTTTCGGGGACAGGTCCTACGAGCAGTACTTC,CASSFGDRSYEQYF